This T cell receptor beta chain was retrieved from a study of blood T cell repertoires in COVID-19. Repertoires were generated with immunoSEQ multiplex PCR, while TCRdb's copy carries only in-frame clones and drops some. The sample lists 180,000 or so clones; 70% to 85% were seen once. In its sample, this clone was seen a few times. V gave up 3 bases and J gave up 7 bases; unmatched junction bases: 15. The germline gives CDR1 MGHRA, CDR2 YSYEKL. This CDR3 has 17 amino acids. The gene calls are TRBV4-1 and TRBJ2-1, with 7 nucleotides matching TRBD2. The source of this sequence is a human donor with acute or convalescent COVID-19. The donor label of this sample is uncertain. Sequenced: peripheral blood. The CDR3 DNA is TGCGCCAGCAGCCAGGGTCTGCGGGAGTTTATCACGAATGAGCAGTTCTTC. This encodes CASSQGLREFITNEQFF.